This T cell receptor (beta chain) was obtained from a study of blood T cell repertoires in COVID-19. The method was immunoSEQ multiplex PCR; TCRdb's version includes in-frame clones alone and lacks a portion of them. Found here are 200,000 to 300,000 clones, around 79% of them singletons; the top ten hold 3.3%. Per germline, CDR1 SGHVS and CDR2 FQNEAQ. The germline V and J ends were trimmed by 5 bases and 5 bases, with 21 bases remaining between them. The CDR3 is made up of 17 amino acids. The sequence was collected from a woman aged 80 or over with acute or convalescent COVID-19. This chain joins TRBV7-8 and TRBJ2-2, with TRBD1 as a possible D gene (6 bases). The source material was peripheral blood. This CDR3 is CASSPPRHRVRTGELFF. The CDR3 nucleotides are TGTGCCAGCAGCCCCCCCCGACACAGGGTGCGAACCGGGGAGCTGTTTTTT. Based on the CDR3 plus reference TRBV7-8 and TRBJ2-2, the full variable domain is GAGVSQSPRYKVAKRGQDVALRCDPISGHVSLFWYQQALGQGPEFLTYFQNEAQLDKSGLPSDRFFAERPEGSVSTLKIQRTQQEDSAVYLCASSPPRHRVRTGELFFGEGSRLTVL.